This is a list of T cell receptor beta chains from one sample in a study of T cell responses to AZD1222 COVID-19 vaccine. Some clones are missing from TCRdb's copy, which holds only in-frame ones; the method was immunoSEQ multiplex PCR. This table holds fewer than 50,000 clones, about 74% found once. Sequencing was performed on peripheral blood, taken on day 0 of AZD1222 vaccination. These receptors originate from an adult in good health. Both conserved end residues are part of each CDR3. The order of the fields is clone size, V gene, D gene, J gene, CDR3 DNA, CDR3 protein. D genes are given only for firm matches. Part of the rows lack a size; the others show once, few, many or a class for expanded clones.

clone_size: -; v_call: TRBV10-3; d_call: -; j_call: TRBJ2-1; cdr3_nt: TGTGCCATCAGTGAGTCGAGGCAAGCCTACAATGAGCAGTTCTTC; cdr3_aa: CAISESRQAYNEQFF
clone_size: -; v_call: TRBV4-1; d_call: -; j_call: TRBJ1-5; cdr3_nt: TGCGCCAGCAGCCCGCTCGAAGGGCAAGGTCAGCCCCAGCATTTT; cdr3_aa: CASSPLEGQGQPQHF
clone_size: -; v_call: TRBV18; d_call: -; j_call: TRBJ1-2; cdr3_nt: TGTGCCAGCTCACAGTCCGGGACCGATGGCTACACCTTC; cdr3_aa: CASSQSGTDGYTF
clone_size: -; v_call: TRBV5-1; d_call: TRBD1; j_call: TRBJ2-3; cdr3_nt: TGCGCCAGCAGCCTGGACAGGAGAGGAGATACGCAGTATTTT; cdr3_aa: CASSLDRRGDTQYF
clone_size: -; v_call: TRBV5-1; d_call: -; j_call: TRBJ2-5; cdr3_nt: TGCGCCAGCAGCCGACAAGGGGCGCCCGAAGAGACCCAGTACTTC; cdr3_aa: CASSRQGAPEETQYF
clone_size: -; v_call: TRBV28; d_call: -; j_call: TRBJ1-5; cdr3_nt: TGTGCCAGCAGATCTCAGGGGTCTGGTCAGCCCCAGCATTTT; cdr3_aa: CASRSQGSGQPQHF
clone_size: -; v_call: TRBV28; d_call: -; j_call: TRBJ1-2; cdr3_nt: TGTGCCAGCAGTACCCGTTTGGGCGGCTACACCTTC; cdr3_aa: CASSTRLGGYTF
clone_size: -; v_call: TRBV4-2; d_call: -; j_call: TRBJ2-5; cdr3_nt: TGTGCCAGCAGCCGTCGACTCAGCGGCGGCCAAGAGACCCAGTACTTC; cdr3_aa: CASSRRLSGGQETQYF
clone_size: few; v_call: TRBV6-1; d_call: -; j_call: TRBJ2-1; cdr3_nt: TGTGCCAGCAGTGAAGAGAGGGTTGCTTTGGGGAGTGAGCAGTTCTTC; cdr3_aa: CASSEERVALGSEQFF
clone_size: -; v_call: TRBV5-5; d_call: -; j_call: TRBJ1-5; cdr3_nt: TGTGCCAGCAGCTTGGCCTTGGGGGGGAATCAGCCCCAGCATTTT; cdr3_aa: CASSLALGGNQPQHF
clone_size: -; v_call: TRBV28; d_call: -; j_call: TRBJ2-1; cdr3_nt: TGTGCCAGCAGTCCCCCCCGGCCTAGGGTACCCAATGAGCAGTTCTTC; cdr3_aa: CASSPPRPRVPNEQFF
clone_size: -; v_call: TRBV29-1; d_call: -; j_call: TRBJ2-1; cdr3_nt: TGCAGCGTTGGGGGCAATGAGCAGTTCTTC; cdr3_aa: CSVGGNEQFF
clone_size: -; v_call: TRBV6-5; d_call: TRBD2; j_call: TRBJ2-7; cdr3_nt: TGTGCCAGCAGTTACTCCGGCGGGAGCTCCTACGAGCAGTACTTC; cdr3_aa: CASSYSGGSSYEQYF
clone_size: -; v_call: TRBV3-1/TRBV3-2; d_call: TRBD1; j_call: TRBJ1-6; cdr3_nt: TGTGCCAGCAGAACCGGGACAGGGCTATCACCCCTCCACTTT; cdr3_aa: CASRTGTGLSPLHF
clone_size: -; v_call: TRBV6-5; d_call: -; j_call: TRBJ2-3; cdr3_nt: TGTGCCAGCAGTCATAGAAACACAGATACGCAGTATTTT; cdr3_aa: CASSHRNTDTQYF
clone_size: -; v_call: TRBV19; d_call: TRBD1; j_call: TRBJ2-1; cdr3_nt: TGTGCCAGTAGTACACAAACAGGGGTCAATGAGCAGTTCTTC; cdr3_aa: CASSTQTGVNEQFF
clone_size: few; v_call: TRBV2; d_call: TRBD2; j_call: TRBJ2-7; cdr3_nt: TGTGCCAGCAAGAGTAGCGGGATCTACGAGCAGTACTTC; cdr3_aa: CASKSSGIYEQYF
clone_size: -; v_call: TRBV29-1; d_call: TRBD2; j_call: TRBJ2-5; cdr3_nt: TGCAGCGCGAGTAGCGGGGAAAGAAAGGGGAGAGAGACCCAGTACTTC; cdr3_aa: CSASSGERKGRETQYF
clone_size: -; v_call: TRBV6-5; d_call: TRBD2; j_call: TRBJ2-1; cdr3_nt: TGTGCCAGCAGTAGGGGACTAGCCGAGCAGTTCTTC; cdr3_aa: CASSRGLAEQFF
clone_size: -; v_call: TRBV10-3; d_call: TRBD2; j_call: TRBJ2-1; cdr3_nt: TGTGCCATCAGTTGGACTAGCGGGAGTTTCAATGAGCAGTTCTTC; cdr3_aa: CAISWTSGSFNEQFF
clone_size: -; v_call: TRBV6-2/TRBV6-3; d_call: TRBD1; j_call: TRBJ1-5; cdr3_nt: TGTGCCAGCAGTCGGGGACAGGGAGTCAATCAGCCCCAGCATTTT; cdr3_aa: CASSRGQGVNQPQHF
clone_size: -; v_call: TRBV6-5; d_call: -; j_call: TRBJ1-5; cdr3_nt: TGTGCCAGCAGCCAAATTCCCGGGGGCAATCAGCCCCAGCATTTT; cdr3_aa: CASSQIPGGNQPQHF
clone_size: -; v_call: TRBV6-5; d_call: -; j_call: TRBJ1-2; cdr3_nt: TGTGCCAGCAGGGACACCACGAGGAACTATGGCTACACCTTC; cdr3_aa: CASRDTTRNYGYTF
clone_size: few; v_call: TRBV4-2; d_call: -; j_call: TRBJ2-1; cdr3_nt: TGTGCCAGCAGCCAAGTCAGGGGCGGGACTTCCTACAATGAGCAGTTCTTC; cdr3_aa: CASSQVRGGTSYNEQFF
clone_size: few; v_call: TRBV6-5; d_call: -; j_call: TRBJ2-7; cdr3_nt: TGTGCCAGCAGTTACTCTTGGGCAGGGGCCTCGCGCGAGCAGTACTTC; cdr3_aa: CASSYSWAGASREQYF
clone_size: -; v_call: TRBV28; d_call: -; j_call: TRBJ1-6; cdr3_nt: TGTGCCAGCAGTCAACAGACCAATTCACCCCTCCACTTT; cdr3_aa: CASSQQTNSPLHF
clone_size: -; v_call: TRBV11-2; d_call: TRBD2; j_call: TRBJ2-5; cdr3_nt: TGTGCCAGCAGCCGGGGGGTTGGAGAGACCCAGTACTTC; cdr3_aa: CASSRGVGETQYF
clone_size: -; v_call: TRBV28; d_call: -; j_call: TRBJ1-5; cdr3_nt: TGTGCCAGCAGTTCTCCCGGACGGAGTTACAATCAGCCCCAGCATTTT; cdr3_aa: CASSSPGRSYNQPQHF
clone_size: few; v_call: TRBV28; d_call: -; j_call: TRBJ1-1; cdr3_nt: TGTGCCAGCAGTCCCGGGAATCGGAACACTGAAGCTTTCTTT; cdr3_aa: CASSPGNRNTEAFF
clone_size: -; v_call: TRBV9; d_call: TRBD1; j_call: TRBJ1-1; cdr3_nt: TGTGCCAGCAGCGTAACAGGGGGCGTGAACACTGAAGCTTTCTTT; cdr3_aa: CASSVTGGVNTEAFF
clone_size: -; v_call: TRBV5-1; d_call: -; j_call: TRBJ1-5; cdr3_nt: TGCGCCAGCAGCGCTCGGGGGGGTCAGCCCCAGCATTTT; cdr3_aa: CASSARGGQPQHF
clone_size: -; v_call: TRBV5-1; d_call: -; j_call: TRBJ1-1; cdr3_nt: TGCGCCAGCAGCTCGCCCGGGACCTCCGACACTGAAGCTTTCTTT; cdr3_aa: CASSSPGTSDTEAFF
clone_size: -; v_call: TRBV6-1; d_call: -; j_call: TRBJ1-2; cdr3_nt: TGTGCCAGCAGTGAGGACAGTAATTATGGCTACACCTTC; cdr3_aa: CASSEDSNYGYTF
clone_size: -; v_call: TRBV7-9; d_call: TRBD2; j_call: TRBJ2-5; cdr3_nt: TGTGCCAGCAGCTTACCGGGACTAGCGTCGACCCAGTACTTC; cdr3_aa: CASSLPGLASTQYF
clone_size: once; v_call: TRBV11-2; d_call: -; j_call: TRBJ2-7; cdr3_nt: TGTGCCAGCAGCTTAGACAGGGGTCACGAGCAGTACTTC; cdr3_aa: CASSLDRGHEQYF
clone_size: -; v_call: TRBV13; d_call: -; j_call: TRBJ1-1; cdr3_nt: TGTGCCAGCAGCTTAGAGGGCATCCACACTGAAGCTTTCTTT; cdr3_aa: CASSLEGIHTEAFF
clone_size: -; v_call: TRBV6-6; d_call: TRBD1; j_call: TRBJ1-1; cdr3_nt: TGTGCCAGCAGTTCTCGACAGGGAGTAGCTTTCTTT; cdr3_aa: CASSSRQGVAFF
clone_size: -; v_call: TRBV7-3; d_call: TRBD1; j_call: TRBJ1-3; cdr3_nt: TGTGCCAGCAGCTCCAATGCAGGGGGTGGAAACACCATATATTTT; cdr3_aa: CASSSNAGGGNTIYF
clone_size: -; v_call: TRBV6-5; d_call: TRBD2; j_call: TRBJ2-3; cdr3_nt: TGTGCCAGCAGGGGGCCAGGGAGGGCTACAGATACGCAGTATTTT; cdr3_aa: CASRGPGRATDTQYF
clone_size: -; v_call: TRBV2; d_call: -; j_call: TRBJ1-5; cdr3_nt: TGTGCCAGCAGGGACGGCGGGGTAATCCAGCCCCAGCATTTT; cdr3_aa: CASRDGGVIQPQHF
clone_size: -; v_call: TRBV10-2; d_call: -; j_call: TRBJ2-3; cdr3_nt: TGCGCCAGCAAGGTTAGGGGACAAAGCACAGATACGCAGTATTTT; cdr3_aa: CASKVRGQSTDTQYF